This T cell receptor (beta chain) emerged from a study of T-cell reconstitution after alpha-beta-depleted transplantation in children. Unique molecular identifiers were used in preparing the TCRbeta library. TCRdb re-called the PCR reads through MiXCR, storing one row per CDR3 protein. The sample includes 600,000 to 700,000 distinct CDR3 sequences, roughly 15% of them seen just once. Germline V gene sequence: CDR1 MNHEY, CDR2 SVGAGI. V was pared by 0 bases and J by 6 bases, with 7 bases between. The CDR3 is 13 amino acids. The source is a human donor who donated a stem cell graft to a child with acute myeloid leukemia. Sample: PBMCs from the stem cell graft donor, taken from the stem cell graft. The V and J genes are TRBV6-5 and TRBJ2-3; D is unclear. The CDR3 protein is CASSYSIPDTQYF. The DNA for the CDR3 is TGTGCCAGCAGTTACTCGATCCCGGATACGCAGTATTTT.